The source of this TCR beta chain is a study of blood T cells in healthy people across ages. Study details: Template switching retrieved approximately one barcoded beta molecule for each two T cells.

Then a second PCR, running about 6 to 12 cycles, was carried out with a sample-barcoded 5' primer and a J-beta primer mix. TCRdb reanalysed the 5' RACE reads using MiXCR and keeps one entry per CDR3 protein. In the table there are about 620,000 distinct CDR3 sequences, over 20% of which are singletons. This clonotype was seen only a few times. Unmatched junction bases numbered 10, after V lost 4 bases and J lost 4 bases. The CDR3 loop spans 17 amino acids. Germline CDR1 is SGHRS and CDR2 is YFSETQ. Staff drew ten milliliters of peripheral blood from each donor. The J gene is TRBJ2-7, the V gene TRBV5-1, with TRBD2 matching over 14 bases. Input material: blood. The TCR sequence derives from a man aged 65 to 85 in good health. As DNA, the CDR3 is TGCGCCAGCAGCGCGGGACTAGCGGGAGATTCTTCTTACGAGCAGTACTTC. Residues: CASSAGLAGDSSYEQYF.